This TCR beta chain was documented in a study of T cell responses to AZD1222 COVID-19 vaccine. Data came from immunoSEQ multiplex PCR; TCRdb stores just in-frame clones and leaves some out. In the table there are some 130,000 clones, around 84% of which are singletons. This CDR3 is 15 amino acids long. V lost 0 bases to trimming and J lost 0 bases, with 6 bases between them. Looked up from germline, CDR1 is MNHEY and CDR2 is SMNVEV (reference sequence). Comment on this clone: The antigen is not known.

Findings of the study overall: The study reported that nearly half of spike-specific TCRs target unmutated variant regions. The repertoires were collected only after the peak T cell response. Dominant at 160-218 and 743-854, vaccine-associated CD4 TCRs also spanned spike.

V gene TRBV27 combines with J gene TRBJ1-3; D ambiguous. The sequenced sample was peripheral blood, obtained on day 0 of AZD1222 vaccination. The TCR sequence derives from an adult in good health. CDR3: CASSLSGYSGNTIYF. The CDR3 coding sequence is TGTGCCAGCAGTTTATCAGGGTACTCTGGAAACACCATATATTTT.